There are many counts of the clone carrying this T cell receptor (beta chain). V shed 2 bases and J shed 2 bases, with 10 bases lying between them. The CDR3 is made up of 14 amino acids. Time point indicated: healthy volunteer bleed at 2 weeks. The starting material, unfractionated whole blood, was used for total RNA extraction. The sample is drawn from a study of human T cells and chemical hapten exposure. TCRdb independently ran MiXCR on the RACE reads; one entry per CDR3 protein. This table has about 130,000 distinct CDR3 sequences, roughly 9.5% appearing once. The source material was whole blood. This TCR derives from a male donor in good health. Some clones in this sample may be carry-over from other donors' samples. The chain recombines TRBV12-3 or TRBV12-4 with TRBJ2-7; the D is unclear. CDR3 coding DNA: TGTGCCAGCAGTTTAAAAGTAGGTCCCTACGAGCAGTACTTC. Its translation is CASSLKVGPYEQYF.